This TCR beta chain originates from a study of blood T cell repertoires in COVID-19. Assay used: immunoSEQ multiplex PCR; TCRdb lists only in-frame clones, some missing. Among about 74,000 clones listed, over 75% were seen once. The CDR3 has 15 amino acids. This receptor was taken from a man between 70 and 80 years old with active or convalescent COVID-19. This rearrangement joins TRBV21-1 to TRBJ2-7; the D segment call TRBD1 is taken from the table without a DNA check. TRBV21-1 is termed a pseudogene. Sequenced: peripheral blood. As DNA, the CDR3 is TGTGCCAGCAGCAATCAAAGGGGGTCCTCCTACGAGCAGTACTTC. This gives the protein CASSNQRGSSYEQYF.